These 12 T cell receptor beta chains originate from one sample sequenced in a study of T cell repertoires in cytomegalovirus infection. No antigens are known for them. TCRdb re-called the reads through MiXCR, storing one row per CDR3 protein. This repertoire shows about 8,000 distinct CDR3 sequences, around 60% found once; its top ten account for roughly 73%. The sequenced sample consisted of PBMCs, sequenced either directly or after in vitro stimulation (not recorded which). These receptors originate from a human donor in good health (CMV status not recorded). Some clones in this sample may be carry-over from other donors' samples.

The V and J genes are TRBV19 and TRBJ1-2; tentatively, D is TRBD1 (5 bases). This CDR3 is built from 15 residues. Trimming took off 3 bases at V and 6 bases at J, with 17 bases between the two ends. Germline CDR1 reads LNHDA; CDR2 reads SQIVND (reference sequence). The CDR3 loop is CASSMRGTNLDGYTF. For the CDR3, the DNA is TGTGCCAGTAGTATGAGGGGTACCAACCTCGATGGCTACACCTTC. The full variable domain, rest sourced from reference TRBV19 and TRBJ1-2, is DGGITQSPKYLFRKEGQNVTLSCEQNLNHDAMYWYRQDPGQGLRLIYYSQIVNDFQKGDIAEGYSVSREKKESFPLTVTSAQKNPTAFYLCASSMRGTNLDGYTFGSGTRLTVV.

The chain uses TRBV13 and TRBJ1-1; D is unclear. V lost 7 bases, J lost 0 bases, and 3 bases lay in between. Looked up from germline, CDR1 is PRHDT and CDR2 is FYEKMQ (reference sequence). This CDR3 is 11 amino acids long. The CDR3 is CASTMNTEAFF. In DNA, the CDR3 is TGTGCCAGCACCATGAACACTGAAGCTTTCTTT.

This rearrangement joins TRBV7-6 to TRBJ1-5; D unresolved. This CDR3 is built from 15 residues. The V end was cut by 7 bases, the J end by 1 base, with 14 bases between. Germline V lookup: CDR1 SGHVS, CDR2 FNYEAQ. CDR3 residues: CASNPETCSNQPQHF. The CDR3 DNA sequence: TGTGCCAGCAACCCCGAAACGTGCAGCAATCAGCCCCAGCATTTT.

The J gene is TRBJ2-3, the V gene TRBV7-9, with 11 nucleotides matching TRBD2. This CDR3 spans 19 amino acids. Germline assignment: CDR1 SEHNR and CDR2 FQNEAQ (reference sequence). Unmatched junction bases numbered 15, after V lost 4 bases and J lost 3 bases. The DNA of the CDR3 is TGTGCCAGCAGCTCCCGTAACCCCCTGACTAGCGGGATAACAGATACGCAGTATTTT. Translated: CASSSRNPLTSGITDTQYF.

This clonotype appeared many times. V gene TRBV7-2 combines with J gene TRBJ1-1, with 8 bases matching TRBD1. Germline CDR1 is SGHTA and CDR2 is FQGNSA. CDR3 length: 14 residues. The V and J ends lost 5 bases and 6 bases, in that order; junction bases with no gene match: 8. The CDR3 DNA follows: TGTGCCAGCAGCGCGGACAGGGAGGTCCCTGAAGCTTTCTTT. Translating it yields CASSADREVPEAFF.

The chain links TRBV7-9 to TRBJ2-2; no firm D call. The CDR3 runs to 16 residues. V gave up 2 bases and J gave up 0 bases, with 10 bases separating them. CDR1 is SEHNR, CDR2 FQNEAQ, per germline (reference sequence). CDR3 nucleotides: TGTGCCAGCAGCTTAAGTAACTCCGCGAACACCGGGGAGCTGTTTTTT. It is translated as CASSLSNSANTGELFF.

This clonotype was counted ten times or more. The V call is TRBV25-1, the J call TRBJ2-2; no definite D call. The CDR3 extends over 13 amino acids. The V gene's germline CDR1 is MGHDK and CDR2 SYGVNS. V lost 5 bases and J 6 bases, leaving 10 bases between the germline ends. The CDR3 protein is CASSYGSSGELFF. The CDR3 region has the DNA TGTGCCAGCAGTTATGGATCGTCCGGGGAGCTGTTTTTT.

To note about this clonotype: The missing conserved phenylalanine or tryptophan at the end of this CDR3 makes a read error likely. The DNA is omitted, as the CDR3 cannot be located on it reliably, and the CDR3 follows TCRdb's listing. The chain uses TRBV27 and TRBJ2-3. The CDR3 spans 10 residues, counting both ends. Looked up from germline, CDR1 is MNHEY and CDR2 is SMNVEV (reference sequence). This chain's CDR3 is CARHGDTPYC.

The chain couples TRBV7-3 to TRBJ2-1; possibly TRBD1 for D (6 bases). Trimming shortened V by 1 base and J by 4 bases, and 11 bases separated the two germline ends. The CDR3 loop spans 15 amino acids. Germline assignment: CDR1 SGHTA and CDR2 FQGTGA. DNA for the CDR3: TGTGCCAGCAGCTTAAGGCAGGGGCTGTACAATGAGCAGTTCTTC. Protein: CASSLRQGLYNEQFF.

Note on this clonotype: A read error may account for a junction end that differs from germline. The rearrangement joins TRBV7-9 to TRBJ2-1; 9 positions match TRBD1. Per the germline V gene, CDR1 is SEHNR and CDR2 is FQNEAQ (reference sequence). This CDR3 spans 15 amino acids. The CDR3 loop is CYSSIGTGIYHEHFF. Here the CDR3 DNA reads TGTTACAGCAGCATTGGGACAGGGATTTACCATGAGCATTTCTTC.

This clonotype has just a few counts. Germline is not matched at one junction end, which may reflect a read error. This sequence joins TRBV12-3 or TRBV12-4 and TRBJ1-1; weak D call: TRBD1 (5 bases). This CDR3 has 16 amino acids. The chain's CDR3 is CASSLRVSKQCTEDFF. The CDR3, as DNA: TGTGCAAGCAGCCTCAGGGTTTCCAAACAGTGCACTGAAGATTTCTTT.

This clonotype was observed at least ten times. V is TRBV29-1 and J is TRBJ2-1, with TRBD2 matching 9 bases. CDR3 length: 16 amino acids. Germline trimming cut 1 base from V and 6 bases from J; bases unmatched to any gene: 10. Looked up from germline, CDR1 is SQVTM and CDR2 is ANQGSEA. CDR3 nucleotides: TGCAGCGTTGAAGGGTCTAGCGGGGCGTCCAGCAATGAGCAGTTCTTC. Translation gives CSVEGSSGASSNEQFF.